This T cell receptor (beta chain) originates from a study of radiation and T cells in renal cell carcinoma. Generated by immunoSEQ multiplex PCR, the TCRdb table keeps only in-frame clones and is missing some. Of 75,000 to 90,000 clones in the sample, roughly nine tenths were seen once. Indicated time point: blood 4 weeks post-SBRT, at nephrectomy. The treatment here: 15 Gy SBRT to primary tumor, nephrectomy 4 weeks later. Nephrectomy followed 15 Gy stereotactic body radiation by 4 weeks. Of note for this clone: Its antigen remains unidentified.

Points from the study as a whole: Without pretreatment biopsies, baseline tumor clonotype presence was undetermined.

This sequence was found in a woman in her 70s with renal cell carcinoma. Material: blood, obtained from a patient whose treatment included radiotherapy and nephrectomy.

The CDR3 region has the DNA TGTGCCAGCAGCTTAGGAGGAGGGGGAAATGAAAAACTGTTTTTT. Its translation: CASSLGGGGNEKLFF. This rearrangement joins TRBV7-9 to TRBJ1-4, with a tentative D call TRBD1 (6 bases). Trimming took 1 base from V and 5 from J, leaving 11 bases between them. Germline CDR1 and CDR2: SEHNR and FQNEAQ (reference sequence). The CDR3 is 15 amino acids.